The rows below give T cell receptor beta chains drawn from one sample of a study of Graves' ophthalmopathy and Graves' hyperthyroidism. TCRdb used MiXCR to reprocess the multiplex PCR reads, holding one entry per CDR3 protein. In the table there are 350,000 to 450,000 distinct CDR3 sequences, approximately 20% of which are singletons. Input material: peripheral blood. These receptors all stem from a woman younger than 35 with Graves' ophthalmopathy. Both conserved end residues are part of each CDR3. The order of the fields is D gene, J gene, clone size, V gene, CDR3 protein, CDR3 DNA. D genes are given only for firm matches. For some rows the clone size is stated as once, few or many, or as a class when expanded; others skip it.

TRBD1	TRBJ1-1	many	TRBV7-3	CASSQMGQGTEAFF	TGTGCCAGCAGTCAAATGGGACAGGGCACTGAAGCTTTCTTT
-	TRBJ1-6	once	TRBV7-2	CASTIIGDGGSPLHF	TGTGCCAGCACCATTATCGGGGACGGTGGTTCACCCCTCCACTTT
TRBD1	TRBJ1-6	many	TRBV6-2/TRBV6-3	CASAYRGNNSPLHF	TGTGCCAGCGCCTACAGGGGGAATAATTCACCCCTCCACTTT
-	TRBJ2-4	many	TRBV11-2	CASSQERQVLAAKNIQYF	TGTGCCAGCAGCCAAGAGCGACAGGTACTAGCGGCCAAAAACATTCAGTACTTC
-	TRBJ2-7	few	TRBV10-1	CASTRTAPSGPRYEQYF	TGCGCCAGCACCAGGACAGCCCCCTCCGGGCCCCGCTACGAGCAGTACTTC
-	TRBJ2-7	-	TRBV29-1	CSVLARGSSYEQYF	TGCAGCGTTCTCGCCAGGGGAAGTTCCTACGAGCAGTACTTC
-	TRBJ1-1	many	TRBV29-1	CSVWSAPEKGNTEAFF	TGCAGCGTTTGGTCCGCGCCGGAAAAGGGTAACACTGAAGCTTTCTTT
-	TRBJ2-6	many	TRBV30	CAWKGAGANVLTF	TGTGCCTGGAAGGGTGCTGGGGCCAACGTCCTGACTTTC
-	TRBJ1-3	many	TRBV12-3/TRBV12-4	CASSLARTAGNTIYF	TGTGCCAGCAGTTTAGCGCGGACGGCCGGAAACACCATATATTTT
-	TRBJ2-6	many	TRBV15	CATSLESSGANVLTF	TGTGCCACCAGCTTAGAGAGCTCTGGGGCCAACGTCCTGACTTTC
-	TRBJ2-4	many	TRBV6-6	CASRSSGEAKNIQYF	TGTGCCAGCAGGTCATCTGGGGAGGCCAAAAACATTCAGTACTTC
-	TRBJ1-1	many	TRBV11-2	CASSLPNGGAFF	TGTGCCAGCAGCTTACCGAACGGCGGGGCTTTCTTT
-	TRBJ2-7	many	TRBV6-5	CASTAGYSYEQYF	TGTGCCAGCACCGCGGGATACTCCTACGAGCAGTACTTC
TRBD1	TRBJ1-1	many	TRBV5-1	CASGQGKNTEAFF	TGCGCCAGCGGACAGGGCAAGAACACTGAAGCTTTCTTT
-	TRBJ1-2	many	TRBV7-9	CASWKGERGYTF	TGTGCCAGCTGGAAAGGGGAGCGTGGCTACACCTTC
-	TRBJ1-2	few	TRBV6-1	CASSRTRNYGYTF	TGTGCCAGCAGTCGGACCCGAAACTATGGCTACACCTTC
-	TRBJ2-7	many	TRBV4-1	CASSQDLPRKRASYEQYF	TGCGCCAGCAGCCAAGATCTTCCCCGGAAGAGAGCGTCCTACGAGCAGTACTTC
TRBD1	TRBJ2-7	many	TRBV7-2	CASSHGTEYEQYF	TGTGCCAGCAGCCACGGGACAGAATACGAGCAGTACTTC
TRBD1	TRBJ2-2	many	TRBV7-9	CASSTTGKDTGELFF	TGTGCCAGCAGCACGACAGGGAAGGACACCGGGGAGCTGTTTTTT
TRBD1	TRBJ1-1	many	TRBV7-8	CASSLRQGVTEAFF	TGTGCCAGCAGCTTAAGACAGGGGGTCACTGAAGCTTTCTTT
-	TRBJ1-1	many	TRBV7-2	CASSLVVGEAFF	TGTGCCAGCAGCTTAGTGGTTGGTGAAGCTTTCTTT
-	TRBJ2-5	many	TRBV6-2/TRBV6-3	CASSAAGLGVETQYF	TGTGCCAGCAGCGCTGCGGGCCTTGGGGTAGAGACCCAGTACTTC
-	TRBJ2-7	many	TRBV2	CASNGGTYEQYF	TGTGCCAGCAATGGCGGAACCTACGAGCAGTACTTC
-	TRBJ1-2	many	TRBV15	CATSQTLGINYGYTF	TGTGCCACCAGCCAAACCTTAGGGATAAACTATGGCTACACCTTC
TRBD1	TRBJ1-2	many	TRBV12-3/TRBV12-4	CASSFRGQGARGF	TGTGCCAGCAGTTTTAGGGGACAGGGGGCGCGGGGGTTC
-	TRBJ2-5	-	TRBV29-1	CSVEDIVSARPISIPQETQYF	TGCAGCGTTGAAGATATCGTCTCCGCGCGACCTATTAGTATCCCACAAGAGACCCAGTACTTC
-	TRBJ2-5	many	TRBV7-2	CASSIQGRETQYF	TGTGCCAGCAGCATACAGGGTCGAGAGACCCAGTACTTC
-	TRBJ1-1	many	TRBV12-3/TRBV12-4	CASGYPGSPIEAFF	TGTGCCAGCGGGTACCCAGGGAGCCCGATCGAAGCTTTCTTT
-	TRBJ2-4	many	TRBV20-1	CSARESAAKNIQYF	TGCAGTGCTAGAGAGTCGGCTGCCAAAAACATTCAGTACTTC
-	TRBJ1-2	many	TRBV29-1	CSVAAAGTAYGYTF	TGCAGCGTCGCCGCCGCCGGGACTGCCTATGGCTACACCTTC
TRBD1	TRBJ2-5	-	TRBV13	CASSSGTGPPGGRETQYF	TGTGCCAGCAGCTCCGGGACAGGGCCCCCCGGTGGGAGAGAGACCCAGTACTTC
-	TRBJ2-4	-	TRBV28	CASSSRTVVVRELPGIQYF	TGTGCCAGCAGCTCCCGTACTGTTGTTGTCCGGGAACTCCCTGGCATTCAGTACTTC
-	TRBJ2-7	many	TRBV6-2/TRBV6-3	CASSYSGRQYF	TGTGCCAGCAGTTACTCGGGAAGGCAGTACTTC
-	TRBJ1-1	many	TRBV6-1	CASSPPWGVNTEAFF	TGTGCCAGCAGTCCCCCATGGGGCGTGAACACTGAAGCTTTCTTT